The sequence of this T cell receptor beta chain was determined in a study of blood T cell repertoires in COVID-19. Overall study context: Some COVID-19 samples were acute and others convalescent; all came from the United States, Italy and Spain. PBMCs, B-cell-depleted T cells, or T cells were the source of the cDNA or gDNA that made up the material.

Allocation to cohorts depended on clinical history reported by the participants. In Cohort 3, a recovered donor had either two negative PCRs, clearance, or symptom resolution. Generated by immunoSEQ multiplex PCR, the TCRdb table keeps only in-frame clones and is missing some. The sample gives more than 350,000 clones, approximately 87% of which show up once; approximately 10% is in the top ten. The V and J ends lost 5 bases and 2 bases respectively, with 13 bases between them. CDR3 length equals 14 residues. The germline V gene encodes CDR1 SGHTA and CDR2 FQGNSA. The chain carries TRBV7-2 and TRBJ2-7; tentative D call: TRBD2 (5 bases). The sequenced sample was PBMCs or T cells enriched from blood (not recorded which). This TCR derives from a woman in her forties or fifties who had recovered from COVID-19. Here the CDR3 reads CASSPRDGTYEQYF. CDR3 bases: TGTGCCAGCAGCCCCCGGGATGGCACCTACGAGCAGTACTTC.